This TCR beta chain was obtained from a study of blood T cells in healthy people across ages. The germline V and J ends were trimmed by 2 bases and 7 bases, with 8 bases remaining between them. The germline V gene encodes CDR1 DFQATT and CDR2 SNEGSKA (reference sequence). The CDR3 is made up of 11 amino acids. The second PCR ran roughly 7 to 12 cycles with a sample-barcoded 5' primer and J-beta primers. TCRdb re-derived calls from the 5' RACE reads in MiXCR, one entry per CDR3 protein. The sample has 1.5 million to 2 million distinct CDR3 sequences; 25% to 30% are singletons. Sequencing was performed on blood. This receptor was taken from a woman in her twenties or thirties in good health. This chain connects TRBV20-1 to TRBJ1-2; D not certain. The CDR3 is CSARNERGYTF. Here the CDR3 DNA reads TGCAGTGCTAGAAATGAGCGTGGCTACACCTTC.